The 27 T cell receptor beta chains reported below all come from one sample, sequenced in a study of technical replicates of blood from a few donors. The assay was immunoSEQ multiplex PCR, and TCRdb's table has in-frame clones only and misses some. The top ten clones hold approximately 0.42% of a sample with around 80,000 clones, approximately 91% of them seen once. Input material: T cells isolated from PBMCs. Every receptor here comes from a human donor in good health.

V is TRBV7-9 and J is TRBJ2-2, with D possibly being TRBD2 (6 bases). The CDR3 has 17 amino acids. Trimming cost V 2 bases and J 6 bases, with 19 bases left between them. CDR1 is SEHNR, CDR2 FQNEAQ, per germline (reference sequence). This chain's CDR3 is CASSLLGGGPDAGELFF. Here the CDR3 DNA reads TGTGCCAGCAGCTTACTGGGAGGAGGGCCCGATGCCGGGGAGCTGTTTTTT.

This clone was seen a handful of times. The chain is built from TRBV14 and TRBJ1-1; no clear D. In germline, CDR1 is SGHDN, CDR2 FVKESK. The V gene lost 1 base and the J gene lost 0 bases, with 6 bases spanning the gap. This CDR3 has 14 amino acids. The CDR3 reads CASSQVSMNTEAFF. DNA for the CDR3: TGTGCCAGCAGCCAAGTTTCTATGAACACTGAAGCTTTCTTT.

The V and J genes are TRBV5-1 and TRBJ2-1; D gene ambiguous. In germline, CDR1 is SGHRS, CDR2 YFSETQ. The V and J ends lost 5 bases and 6 bases respectively, with 15 bases between them. The length of the CDR3 is 14 residues. CDR3 amino acids: CASSERPVPNEQFF. Written as DNA, the CDR3 is TGCGCCAGCAGTGAGAGGCCCGTTCCCAATGAGCAGTTCTTC.

This clone was observed a single time. This sequence joins TRBV11-1 and TRBJ2-3; D possibly corresponds to TRBD2 (6 bases). Per germline, CDR1 SGHAT and CDR2 FQDESV (reference sequence). V dropped 0 bases and J dropped 2 bases, with 12 bases sitting between them. The CDR3 is 16 amino acids. The CDR3 nucleotides are TGTGCCAGCAGCTTAGCGCCTAGCGCATACACAGATACGCAGTATTTT. Protein sequence: CASSLAPSAYTDTQYF.

This clone showed up just once. V is TRBV7-2 and J is TRBJ2-1, with D perhaps matching TRBD2 (6 bases). This CDR3 comprises 15 residues. Germline lookup yields CDR1 SGHTA and CDR2 FQGNSA. The V end lost 7 bases, the J end lost 4 bases, and 17 bases lay between the germline ends. CDR3 loop: CASTSLASAYNEQFF. In DNA, the CDR3 is TGTGCCAGCACCAGCTTGGCTAGCGCTTACAATGAGCAGTTCTTC. Supplemented by reference TRBV7-2 and TRBJ2-1, the full variable domain reads GAGVSQSPSNKVTEKGKDVELRCDPISGHTALYWYRQSLGQGLEFLIYFQGNSAPDKSGLPSDRFSAERTGGSVSTLTIQRTQQEDSAVYLCASTSLASAYNEQFFGPGTRLTVL.

V and J are TRBV6-5 and TRBJ2-7; 13 positions agree with TRBD2. The length of the CDR3 is 15 residues. In germline, CDR1 is MNHEY, CDR2 SVGAGI. The ends lost 5 bases at V and 3 bases at J; junction bases unmatched: 4. The CDR3 sequence is CASSPGLAGDYEQYF. The DNA for the CDR3 is TGTGCCAGCAGTCCTGGACTAGCGGGAGACTACGAGCAGTACTTC.

Concerning this clone itself: Sequence at one end of the junction differs from germline and may be a read error. The chain is built from TRBV6-1 and TRBJ1-5; 8 bases line up with TRBD1. CDR3 length: 20 residues. CDR1 and CDR2 (germline): MNHNS, SASEGT. The CDR3 region is CASSEGLRQGRIFSNQPQHF. The CDR3 DNA reads as TGTGCCAGCAGCGAAGGCCTAAGACAGGGGCGGATATTTAGCAATCAGCCCCAGCATTTT.

V gene TRBV15 combines with J gene TRBJ2-3, with 9 bases matching TRBD2. Per germline, CDR1 LNHNV and CDR2 YYDKDF (reference sequence). The CDR3 runs to 14 residues. Unmatched junction bases numbered 4, after V lost 6 bases and J lost 3 bases. The CDR3 nucleotides read TGTGCCACCAGTCCGGGACTAGCAACAGATACGCAGTATTTT. This gives the protein CATSPGLATDTQYF.

The rearrangement links TRBV19 to TRBJ1-4; 7 bases line up with TRBD1. This CDR3 contains 17 residues. The germline V gene has CDR1 LNHDA and CDR2 SQIVND (reference sequence). V dropped 1 base and J dropped 6; count of bases not matched to a gene: 11. This chain's CDR3 is CASSIVLSIGTDEKLFF. The CDR3 DNA sequence: TGTGCCAGTAGTATAGTCCTTTCGATCGGGACAGATGAAAAACTGTTTTTT.

The chain recombines TRBV27 with TRBJ2-1; TRBD2 matches 11 bases. Germline loops: CDR1 MNHEY, CDR2 SMNVEV (reference sequence). The CDR3 is 14 residues long. V was pared by 10 bases and J by 8 bases, with 10 bases of the junction left unmatched. CDR3 sequence (DNA): TGTGCCACTTCCCGACTAGCGGGAATCGATGAGCAGTTCTTC. Its translation: CATSRLAGIDEQFF.

The V call is TRBV6-5, the J call TRBJ1-1, with TRBD1 as a possible D gene (5 bases). The CDR3 runs 12 residues. The V end was cut by 5 bases, the J end by 4 bases, with 8 bases between. CDR1 and CDR2 from the germline V gene are MNHEY and SVGAGI. CDR3 in amino acids: CASSGGGTEAFF. The CDR3 DNA reads TGTGCCAGCAGTGGGGGGGGCACTGAAGCTTTCTTT.

V gene TRBV27 combines with J gene TRBJ2-7, with D perhaps TRBD2 (5 bases). CDR3 size: 17 residues. CDR1 and CDR2 from the germline V gene are MNHEY and SMNVEV (reference sequence). V was trimmed by 3 bases and J by 4 bases, leaving 22 bases between them. CDR3 DNA sequence: TGTGCCAGCAGTTTCTTATTGGGAGCTCGTCACGGGTACGAGCAGTACTTC. It translates to CASSFLLGARHGYEQYF.

CDR3: CASRNQGATGELFF. The CDR3 bases are TGTGCCAGCAGAAACCAGGGGGCCACCGGGGAGCTGTTTTTT. The chain recombines TRBV6-5 with TRBJ2-2; TRBD1 matches at 8 bases. The CDR3 runs to 14 residues. The V segment lost 6 bases and the J segment 4 bases; nucleotides outside the gene matches: 4. Germline V gene data show CDR1 as MNHEY and CDR2 as SVGAGI.

This clone came up once. The rearrangement uses TRBV6-4 and TRBJ1-2; D not resolved. The CDR3 is 11 residues long. V shed 10 bases and J shed 11 bases, with 17 bases lying between them. CDR1 and CDR2 (germline): MRHNA, SNTAGT. The chain's CDR3 is CANRAREAYTF. The CDR3 nucleotides read TGTGCCAACCGGGCGAGGGAGGCTTACACCTTC.

The V gene is TRBV7-2, the J gene TRBJ1-5; D might be TRBD1 (6 bases). V shed 3 bases and J shed 6 bases, with 15 bases lying between them. The CDR3 loop spans 15 amino acids. Per germline, CDR1 SGHTA and CDR2 FQGNSA. For the CDR3, the DNA is TGTGCCAGCAGCTTCGGGTGGGGGGGGCCTCAGCCCCAGCATTTT. This codes for CASSFGWGGPQPQHF.

This clone occurred once. V usage is TRBV2 and J usage is TRBJ1-2; the match to TRBD1 covers 9 bases. The CDR3 length is 14 residues. After removal of 8 bases from V and 5 bases from J, the junction contained 9 bases not matched to a gene. Germline CDR1 SNHLY, CDR2 FYNNEI. The CDR3 region is CASSRTGEWYGYTF. For the CDR3, the DNA is TGTGCCAGCTCCCGGACAGGGGAGTGGTATGGCTACACCTTC.

The CDR3 region is CASSLEWGRSSYNEQFF. DNA of the CDR3: TGTGCCAGCAGCTTAGAATGGGGCCGGAGCTCCTACAATGAGCAGTTCTTC. The chain recombines TRBV7-8 with TRBJ2-1, with D maybe TRBD1 (5 bases). The V end was cut by 1 base, the J end by 0 bases, with 13 bases between. Germline CDR1 is SGHVS and CDR2 is FQNEAQ. The CDR3 spans 17 residues.

This clone has just one count. The rearrangement links TRBV10-3 to TRBJ1-2, with 7 bases aligning to TRBD1. V trimming: 2 bases; J trimming: 2 bases; junction bases outside the gene matches: 5. CDR1 and CDR2 (germline): ENHRY, SYGVKD. This CDR3 has 15 residues. The CDR3 sequence: CAISEPQTGNYGYTF. CDR3 nucleotides: TGTGCCATCAGTGAGCCTCAGACAGGGAACTATGGCTACACCTTC.

The rearrangement links TRBV15 to TRBJ2-1; TRBD2 matches at 7 bases. The V gene's germline CDR1 is LNHNV and CDR2 YYDKDF (reference sequence). The CDR3 contains 16 residues. J gave up 7 bases and V 1 base, and 10 bases lay outside the gene matches. The CDR3 coding sequence is TGTGCCACCAGCAGAGGCAGACTAGCCCGAGGGAATGAGCAGTTCTTC. Protein: CATSRGRLARGNEQFF.

The chain's CDR3 is CASSEIWAGSNTGELFF. CDR3 nucleotide sequence: TGTGCCAGCAGTGAAATATGGGCGGGGTCGAACACCGGGGAGCTGTTTTTT. The chain uses TRBV6-1 and TRBJ2-2; D possibly corresponds to TRBD2 (6 bases). The germline V and J ends were trimmed by 2 bases and 0 bases, with 13 bases remaining between them. Per germline, CDR1 MNHNS and CDR2 SASEGT. There are 17 residues in the CDR3.

The chain has TRBV5-1 and TRBJ1-2, with 8 bases aligning to TRBD1. The CDR3 totals 14 residues. The trim removed 3 bases at V and 7 bases at J, leaving 8 bases unmatched. CDR1 and CDR2 from the germline V gene are SGHRS and YFSETQ. CDR3 loop: CASSYSQGAGGYTF. CDR3 in DNA: TGCGCCAGCAGCTACTCCCAGGGGGCGGGTGGCTACACCTTC.

The chain links TRBV12-5 to TRBJ2-1, with 9 bases aligning to TRBD2. In germline, CDR1 is LGHNT, CDR2 FRNRAP. CDR3 length: 15 residues. J lost 5 bases, V lost 5 bases, and 7 bases had no gene match. CDR3 protein: CASGQTSGFNNEQFF. The CDR3, as DNA: TGTGCTAGTGGTCAGACTAGCGGATTCAACAATGAGCAGTTCTTC. The full variable domain, rest sourced from reference TRBV12-5 and TRBJ2-1, is DARVTQTPRHKVTEMGQEVTMRCQPILGHNTVFWYRQTMMQGLELLAYFRNRAPLDDSGMPKDRFSAEMPDATLATLKIQPSEPRDSAVYFCASGQTSGFNNEQFFGPGTRLTVL.

Turning to this clone: The junction and the germline gene differ at one end; a read error may be behind it. Here the CDR3 reads CASSVSSRPFYEQYF. DNA of the CDR3: TGTGCCAGCAGTGTATCATCCAGGCCCTTCTACGAGCAGTACTTC. The chain carries TRBV27 and TRBJ2-7; D gene ambiguous. From germline, CDR1 is MNHEY and CDR2 SMNVEV (reference sequence). The CDR3 length is 15 residues.

This clone came up once. The chain employs TRBV6-5 and TRBJ1-1; D not certain. The CDR3 spans 13 residues. V was clipped by 1 base and J by 1 base, with 4 bases between them. Per germline, CDR1 MNHEY and CDR2 SVGAGI. In DNA form, the CDR3 reads TGTGCCAGCAGTTACTTGGCGAACACTGAAGCTTTCTTT. This codes for CASSYLANTEAFF.

The chain joins TRBV11-1 to TRBJ2-1; 7 nucleotides line up with TRBD1. This CDR3 has 18 amino acids. Germline values: CDR1 SGHAT, CDR2 FQDESV (reference sequence). V was clipped by 5 bases and J by 8 bases; unmatched bases: 21. The DNA for the CDR3 is TGTGCCAGCAGCCCGCGGTCCTTCGGCAGAGTTGACAGGGATGAGCAGTTCTTC. This sequence encodes CASSPRSFGRVDRDEQFF.

J is TRBJ1-2 and V is TRBV6-5, with no clear D. V dropped 8 bases and J dropped 5 bases, with 9 bases sitting between them. Germline assignment: CDR1 MNHEY and CDR2 SVGAGI. This CDR3 is built from 11 residues. This CDR3 is CASYSTYGYTF. CDR3 nucleotides: TGTGCCAGCTATTCAACTTATGGCTACACCTTC.

The J gene is TRBJ2-7, the V gene TRBV9; D perhaps matches TRBD2 (6 bases). V was pared by 3 bases and J by 4 bases, with 17 bases between. Per the germline V gene, CDR1 is SGDLS and CDR2 is YYNGEE. This CDR3 contains 15 residues. The CDR3: CASSASPGLEYEQYF. CDR3 sequence (DNA): TGTGCCAGCAGCGCCTCGCCGGGACTCGAATACGAGCAGTACTTC.